These 27 T cell receptor beta chains share one sample of origin, sequenced in a study of cytomegalovirus exposure and HLA in healthy donors. A multiplex PCR was run with 60 Vbeta primers and 13 Jbeta primers. This table comes from immunoSEQ multiplex PCR, and its TCRdb copy is limited to in-frame clones, with some not included. The repertoire holds about 98,000 clones, with 60% to 80% as singletons. The sequencing sample was made of PBMCs. Source of these receptors: a male donor in good health and CMV-seropositive.

This clone was counted only a few times. V and J are TRBV19 and TRBJ2-7, with D unclear. Trimming left V 7 bases short and J 1 base short, with 14 bases between. Germline V gives CDR1 LNHDA, CDR2 SQIVND (reference sequence). The CDR3 spans 14 residues. The CDR3 sequence: CASTASRSSYEQYF. CDR3 in DNA: TGTGCCAGTACGGCGTCTAGATCATCCTACGAGCAGTACTTC. Variable domain in full (rest from reference TRBV19 and TRBJ2-7): DGGITQSPKYLFRKEGQNVTLSCEQNLNHDAMYWYRQDPGQGLRLIYYSQIVNDFQKGDIAEGYSVSREKKESFPLTVTSAQKNPTAFYLCASTASRSSYEQYFGPGTRLTVT.

On this clone: The junction does not match germline at one end; this may be a read error. This chain uses TRBV7-9 with TRBJ2-6; D is perhaps TRBD1 (5 bases). Germline assignment: CDR1 SEHNR and CDR2 FQNEAQ (reference sequence). The CDR3 consists of 19 residues. CDR3 coding DNA: TGTGCCAGCAGCTTAGGGCGACTGGGATTGAGCTCTGGGGCCAACGGCCTGACTTTC. Protein sequence: CASSLGRLGLSSGANGLTF.

This chain uses TRBV5-1 with TRBJ1-4, with a weak D call TRBD1 (5 bases). From germline, CDR1 is SGHRS and CDR2 YFSETQ. There are 14 residues in the CDR3. V dropped 3 bases and J dropped 8 bases, with 14 bases sitting between them. The CDR3 nucleotides read TGCGCCAGCAGCTATATCCATGGGGCGGAAAAACTGTTTTTT. This encodes CASSYIHGAEKLFF.

The chain carries TRBV5-4 and TRBJ2-7; 9 bases are a match to TRBD1. The trim removed 3 bases at V and 4 bases at J, leaving 8 bases unmatched. This CDR3 is 15 amino acids long. Germline CDR1 SGHNT, CDR2 YYREEE (reference sequence). CDR3 loop: CASSSGQGPGYEQYF. The DNA for the CDR3 is TGTGCCAGCAGCTCGGGACAGGGTCCGGGGTACGAGCAGTACTTC.

The chain employs TRBV28 and TRBJ2-7; 10 nucleotides align to TRBD2. This CDR3 has 17 amino acids. The germline CDR1 and CDR2 sequences are MDHEN and SYDVKM. V gave up 1 base and J gave up 6 bases; unmatched junction bases: 12. CDR3: CASSLSAVGLAAGEQYF. In nucleotides, the CDR3 is TGTGCCAGCAGTTTATCGGCAGTCGGACTAGCGGCGGGCGAGCAGTACTTC.

The V gene is TRBV18, the J gene TRBJ1-2, with unresolved D. V was trimmed by 3 bases and J by 7 bases, leaving 15 bases between them. This CDR3 spans 14 amino acids. Germline V gives CDR1 KGHSH, CDR2 LQKENI. CDR3 sequence (DNA): TGTGCCAGCTCACCCCGGGAGGACGAAGGTGGCTACACCTTC. It specifies CASSPREDEGGYTF.

This clone was counted only a few times. This chain joins TRBV7-3 and TRBJ2-7, with 9 bases aligning to TRBD2. Trimming took 3 bases from V and 5 from J; bases not matched to a gene: 8. The germline CDR1 and CDR2 sequences are SGHTA and FQGTGA. This CDR3 region has 15 residues. CDR3 coding DNA: TGTGCCAGCAGCTTTTGGCGGGAGGGCCTACACGAGCAGTACTTC. Translating gives CASSFWREGLHEQYF. The full variable domain, with the rest looked up from reference TRBV7-3 and TRBJ2-7, is GAGVSQTPSNKVTEKGKYVELRCDPISGHTALYWYRQSLGQGPEFLIYFQGTGAADDSGLPNDRFFAVRPEGSVSTLKIQRTERGDSAVYLCASSFWREGLHEQYFGPGTRLTVT.

The genes are TRBV28 and TRBJ2-2, with D possibly matching TRBD2 (6 bases). Germline assignment: CDR1 MDHEN and CDR2 SYDVKM. This CDR3 is 14 amino acids long. Trimming took 3 bases from V and 7 from J, leaving 12 bases between them. CDR3 in DNA: TGTGCCAGCAGTTTTACGGGAGCGGGCGGGGAGCTGTTTTTT. Its translation: CASSFTGAGGELFF.

The V gene is TRBV7-2, the J gene TRBJ2-1; 8 bases match TRBD2. CDR3 length: 16 amino acids. Trimming removed 3 bases from V and 7 bases from J; junction bases left unmatched: 11. Germline CDR1 SGHTA, CDR2 FQGNSA. CDR3 residues: CASSLGGSGVGNEQFF. CDR3 DNA: TGTGCCAGCAGCTTGGGGGGTAGCGGGGTCGGGAATGAGCAGTTCTTC.

As DNA, the CDR3 is TGTGCCAGCAGCTTAGGGTCAGCGGGAAGTTTCTACGAGCAGTACTTC. The encoded protein is CASSLGSAGSFYEQYF. The gene calls are TRBV7-6 and TRBJ2-7; 7 bases fit TRBD2. J gave up 3 bases and V 1 base, and 9 bases lay outside the gene matches. Germline CDR1 is SGHVS and CDR2 is FNYEAQ. CDR3 length: 16 residues.

The chain couples TRBV9 to TRBJ2-7; 8 nucleotides align to TRBD1. With 4 bases clipped from V and 2 bases from J, the junction kept 23 bases outside the gene matches. CDR1 SGDLS and CDR2 YYNGEE come from the germline V gene. The CDR3 sequence is 20 residues long. This CDR3 reads CASSPLRCGQGLGDPYEQYF. CDR3 coding DNA: TGTGCCAGCAGCCCTCTCCGATGTGGACAGGGTTTAGGGGACCCCTACGAGCAGTACTTC.

This chain links TRBV19 with TRBJ2-7; the D gene is possibly TRBD1 (6 bases). V lost 4 bases to trimming and J lost 5 bases, with 15 bases between them. This CDR3 comprises 14 residues. The germline V gene encodes CDR1 LNHDA and CDR2 SQIVND (reference sequence). The CDR3 protein is CASSTTGIGDEQYF. The CDR3 coding sequence is TGTGCCAGTAGTACAACAGGGATTGGAGACGAGCAGTACTTC.

The rearrangement links TRBV5-1 to TRBJ2-1, with D perhaps TRBD1 (6 bases). The germline gives CDR1 SGHRS, CDR2 YFSETQ. CDR3 length: 15 amino acids. Trimming cost V 2 bases and J 5 bases, with 14 bases left between them. Here the CDR3 DNA reads TGCGCCAGCAGCTTCGGACAGACACTCGACAATGAGCAGTTCTTC. The encoded protein is CASSFGQTLDNEQFF.

The CDR3 bases are TGTGCCAGCAGCTTAATGGCCCTTTCCGGGGATACGCAGTATTTT. Protein sequence: CASSLMALSGDTQYF. The J gene is TRBJ2-3, the V gene TRBV11-2; the D is unclear. This CDR3 region has 15 residues. Germline loops: CDR1 SGHAT, CDR2 FQNNGV. V lost 2 bases, J lost 6 bases, and 15 bases lay in between.

V and J are TRBV7-2 and TRBJ2-1; 8 bases are shared with TRBD1. The CDR3 consists of 14 residues. V shed 1 base, J shed 6 bases, and the junction held 2 bases outside the gene matches. The germline V gene encodes CDR1 SGHTA and CDR2 FQGNSA. CDR3 nucleotide sequence: TGTGCCAGCAGCTTAGACAGGGGGAGCAATGAGCAGTTCTTC. It encodes CASSLDRGSNEQFF.

The chain couples TRBV4-1 to TRBJ2-5, with 10 bases identical to TRBD1. This CDR3 spans 13 amino acids. With V trimmed by 5 bases and J by 5 bases, 2 bases remained unmatched. CDR1 and CDR2 (germline): MGHRA, YSYEKL. This CDR3 is CASSKGQGETQYF. The DNA of the CDR3 is TGCGCCAGCAGCAAGGGACAGGGGGAGACCCAGTACTTC.

The chain employs TRBV9 and TRBJ1-4, with D possibly TRBD1 on 6 matching bases. Trimming removed 0 bases from V and 1 base from J, with 13 bases in between. In germline, CDR1 is SGDLS, CDR2 YYNGEE. CDR3 size: 17 residues. In DNA form, the CDR3 reads TGTGCCAGCAGCGTAGCGACAGGCTACAGAACTAATGAAAAACTGTTTTTT. Amino acid sequence: CASSVATGYRTNEKLFF.

This rearrangement joins TRBV27 to TRBJ2-7; D may be TRBD2 (6 bases). Germline values: CDR1 MNHEY, CDR2 SMNVEV (reference sequence). Deletions cut 3 bases from V and 2 bases from J, with 8 bases between. The CDR3 runs 13 residues. CDR3 protein: CASSLGGTYEQYF. DNA of the CDR3: TGTGCCAGCAGTTTGGGGGGAACCTACGAGCAGTACTTC.

The chain combines TRBV6-1 with TRBJ2-5, with 9 bases aligning to TRBD2. CDR1 MNHNS and CDR2 SASEGT come from the germline V gene. The CDR3 length is 15 residues. J lost 5 bases, V lost 4 bases, and 8 bases had no gene match. CDR3 coding DNA: TGTGCCAGCAGTGTCAGTAGCGGGAGTCCTGAGACCCAGTACTTC. It encodes CASSVSSGSPETQYF.

The genes are TRBV6-1 and TRBJ2-4, with D tentatively TRBD2 (6 bases). Germline assignment: CDR1 MNHNS and CDR2 SASEGT. CDR3 length: 14 residues. V was pared by 8 bases and J by 0 bases, with 11 bases between. CDR3 in amino acids: CASLGGLAKNIQYF. Here the CDR3 DNA reads TGTGCCAGCCTCGGAGGGTTAGCCAAAAACATTCAGTACTTC.

This clone came up once. V is TRBV7-2 and J is TRBJ2-1; 7 bases agree with TRBD1. Germline loops: CDR1 SGHTA, CDR2 FQGNSA. V was pared by 4 bases and J by 3 bases, with 6 bases of the junction left unmatched. The CDR3 loop spans 15 amino acids. The CDR3 DNA is TGTGCCAGCAGCTCACGAGGGACAGACTACAATGAGCAGTTCTTC. As protein: CASSSRGTDYNEQFF.

The chain uses TRBV9 and TRBJ1-2, with 9 bases identical to TRBD1. Germline lookup yields CDR1 SGDLS and CDR2 YYNGEE. The CDR3 runs to 14 residues. V shed 3 bases and J 2 bases; nucleotides not matched to a gene: 2. In DNA form, the CDR3 reads TGTGCCAGCAGCGCACAGGGGGCGAACTATGGCTACACCTTC. This codes for CASSAQGANYGYTF.

The rearrangement links TRBV7-9 to TRBJ2-5; 14 positions match TRBD2. Germline-derived CDR1 and CDR2 are SEHNR and FQNEAQ (reference sequence). Trimming took 4 bases from V and 5 from J; bases not matched to a gene: 6. The CDR3 has 16 amino acids. Written as DNA, the CDR3 is TGTGCCAGCAGCTGGGGACTAGCGGGAGAAGGGGAGACCCAGTACTTC. Protein product: CASSWGLAGEGETQYF.

This chain connects TRBV6-6 to TRBJ2-4; possibly TRBD2 for D (5 bases). The V gene's germline CDR1 is MNHNY and CDR2 SVGAGI (reference sequence). The CDR3 runs to 13 residues. The ends were cut back, 4 bases at V and 9 bases at J, with 13 bases in the middle. The CDR3: CASSSEAERIQYF. CDR3 bases: TGTGCCAGCAGTTCCGAAGCGGAGCGCATTCAGTACTTC.

In its sample, this clone was seen many times. The J gene is TRBJ2-3, the V gene TRBV5-1; 7 bases line up with TRBD2. V trimming: 0 bases; J trimming: 4 bases; junction bases outside the gene matches: 5. CDR1 is SGHRS, CDR2 YFSETQ, per germline. CDR3 length: 15 amino acids. CDR3: CASSLDGGSADTQYF. The CDR3 region has the DNA TGCGCCAGCAGCTTGGACGGGGGGAGTGCAGATACGCAGTATTTT.

V usage is TRBV5-1 and J usage is TRBJ2-7, with D hard to call. Trimming took 3 bases from V and 0 from J, leaving 22 bases between them. CDR1 and CDR2 from the germline V gene are SGHRS and YFSETQ. The CDR3 totals 18 residues. CDR3 nucleotide sequence: TGCGCCAGCAGCTCCAGGCCTAACAGTTTATCAGGCTCCTACGAGCAGTACTTC. This encodes CASSSRPNSLSGSYEQYF.

V and J are TRBV14 and TRBJ2-5; 12 nucleotides align to TRBD2. Trimming took 6 bases from V and 5 from J; bases not matched to a gene: 4. The CDR3 consists of 14 residues. Germline CDR1 and CDR2: SGHDN and FVKESK. The CDR3 region has the DNA TGTGCCAGCAGACTAGCGGGAGGACGGGAGACCCAGTACTTC. This translates into CASRLAGGRETQYF.